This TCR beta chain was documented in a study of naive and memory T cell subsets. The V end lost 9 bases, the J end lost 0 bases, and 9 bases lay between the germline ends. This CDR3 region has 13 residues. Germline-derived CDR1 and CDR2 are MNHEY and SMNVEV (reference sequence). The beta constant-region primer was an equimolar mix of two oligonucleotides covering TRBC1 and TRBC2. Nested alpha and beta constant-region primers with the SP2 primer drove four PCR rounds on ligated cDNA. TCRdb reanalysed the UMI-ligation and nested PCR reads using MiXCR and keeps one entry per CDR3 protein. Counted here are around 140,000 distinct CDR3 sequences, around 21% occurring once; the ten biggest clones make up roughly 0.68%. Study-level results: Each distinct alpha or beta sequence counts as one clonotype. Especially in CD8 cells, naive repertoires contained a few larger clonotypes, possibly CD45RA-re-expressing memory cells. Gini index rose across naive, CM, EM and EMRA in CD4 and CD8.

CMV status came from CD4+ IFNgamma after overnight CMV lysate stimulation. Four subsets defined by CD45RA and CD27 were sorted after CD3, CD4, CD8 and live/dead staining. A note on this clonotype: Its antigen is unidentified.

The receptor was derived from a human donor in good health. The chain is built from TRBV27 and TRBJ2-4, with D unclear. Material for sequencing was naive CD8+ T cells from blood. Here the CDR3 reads CARSVLAKNIQYF. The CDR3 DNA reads TGTGCCAGAAGCGTACTAGCCAAAAACATTCAGTACTTC.